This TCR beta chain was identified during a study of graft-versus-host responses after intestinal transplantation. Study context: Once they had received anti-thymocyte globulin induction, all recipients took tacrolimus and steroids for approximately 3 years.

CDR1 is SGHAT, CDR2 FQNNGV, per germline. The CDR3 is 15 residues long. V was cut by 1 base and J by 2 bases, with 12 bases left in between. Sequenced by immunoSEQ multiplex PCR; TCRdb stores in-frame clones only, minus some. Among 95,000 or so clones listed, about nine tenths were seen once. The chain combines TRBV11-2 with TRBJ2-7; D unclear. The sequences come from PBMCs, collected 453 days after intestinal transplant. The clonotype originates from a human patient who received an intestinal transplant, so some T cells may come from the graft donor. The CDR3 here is CASSLVSSGTYEQYF. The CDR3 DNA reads TGTGCCAGCAGCTTAGTCTCTTCTGGTACCTACGAGCAGTACTTC.